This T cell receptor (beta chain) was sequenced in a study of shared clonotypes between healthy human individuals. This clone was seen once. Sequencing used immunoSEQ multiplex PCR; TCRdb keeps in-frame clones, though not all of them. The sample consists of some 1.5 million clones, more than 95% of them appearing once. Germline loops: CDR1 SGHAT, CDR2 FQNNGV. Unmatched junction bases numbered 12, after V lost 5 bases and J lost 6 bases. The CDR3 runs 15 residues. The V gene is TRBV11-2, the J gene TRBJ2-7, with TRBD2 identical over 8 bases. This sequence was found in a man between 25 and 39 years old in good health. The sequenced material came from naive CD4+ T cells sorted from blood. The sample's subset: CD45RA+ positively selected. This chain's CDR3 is CASSPIAGRGFEQYF. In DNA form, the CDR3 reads TGTGCCAGCAGCCCGATTGCCGGGAGGGGATTCGAGCAGTACTTC.